A single sample gave rise to the 13 T cell receptor beta chains below, sequenced in a study of T cells in Graves' hyperthyroidism and ophthalmopathy. TCR beta CDR3 sequences were amplified from RNA transcripts. First-round RT-PCR with HTBI primers amplified the TCR CDR3 region. Via MiXCR, TCRdb re-called the multiplex PCR reads, giving one row per CDR3 protein. The sample contains a few hundred thousand distinct CDR3 sequences, roughly 50% of which appear only once. The sequencing sample was made of peripheral blood or thyroid tissue (not recorded which). All receptors come from a woman aged 18-29 years with Graves' hyperthyroidism.

This clonotype came up many times. The J gene is TRBJ2-5, the V gene TRBV7-9, with 8 bases identical to TRBD1. Losses at the gene ends were 5 bases for V and 6 bases for J; bases not matched to a gene: 5. Germline V gives CDR1 SEHNR, CDR2 FQNEAQ (reference sequence). CDR3 length: 13 amino acids. CDR3 coding DNA: TGTGCCAGCAGCACCCGACAGGGGAAGACCCAGTACTTC. As protein: CASSTRQGKTQYF.

In its sample, this clonotype was seen a few times. This chain connects TRBV18 to TRBJ1-2; the D is unclear. CDR1 and CDR2 (germline): KGHSH, LQKENI. Trimming stripped 0 bases from V and 8 bases from J, with 13 bases between. The CDR3 consists of 14 residues. This CDR3 reads CASSPPELRRGYTF. The CDR3 DNA is TGTGCCAGCTCACCACCGGAACTACGACGGGGCTACACCTTC.

The chain carries TRBV20-1 and TRBJ1-2; D may be TRBD1 (5 bases). V dropped 2 bases and J dropped 4 bases, with 11 bases sitting between them. CDR1 is DFQATT, CDR2 SNEGSKA, per germline (reference sequence). CDR3 length: 13 residues. In DNA, the CDR3 is TGCAGTGCTAGACCGAGGGGCAGCTATGGCTACACCTTC. Translation gives CSARPRGSYGYTF.

This chain links TRBV12-3 or TRBV12-4 with TRBJ2-7, with 14 nucleotides matching TRBD2. CDR3 length equals 16 residues. J lost 3 bases, V lost 8 bases, and 9 bases had no gene match. The CDR3 here is CASVLGLAGVGYEQYF. The CDR3 DNA sequence: TGTGCCAGCGTCTTGGGACTAGCGGGAGTCGGCTACGAGCAGTACTTC.

This clonotype has ten or more counts. V usage is TRBV20-1 and J usage is TRBJ1-2; 7 bases agree with TRBD1. The CDR3 is made up of 13 amino acids. The V gene's germline CDR1 is DFQATT and CDR2 SNEGSKA (reference sequence). The trim removed 4 bases at V and 4 bases at J, leaving 6 bases unmatched. The CDR3 reads CSATGGGIYGYTF. CDR3 sequence (DNA): TGCAGTGCTACAGGGGGAGGGATCTATGGCTACACCTTC.

The gene calls are TRBV20-1 and TRBJ1-1, with 10 bases that match TRBD2. The J call may be incorrect, as the DNA end agrees better with TRBJ2-1. The CDR3 extends over 15 amino acids. Per the germline V gene, CDR1 is DFQATT and CDR2 is SNEGSKA (reference sequence). As DNA, the CDR3 is TGCAGTGCTAATCCGAGCGGGAGGGCCGGGAATGAGCAGTTCTTC. Its protein product is CSANPSGRAGNEQFF.

The chain recombines TRBV6-1 with TRBJ2-1, with TRBD2 matching over 7 bases. V was pared by 2 bases and J by 4 bases, with 8 bases of the junction left unmatched. Germline CDR1 is MNHNS and CDR2 is SASEGT. This CDR3 is built from 16 residues. CDR3 coding DNA: TGTGCCAGCAGTGAAAGGCTAGCGGCGTCTTACAATGAGCAGTTCTTC. It codes for CASSERLAASYNEQFF.

The chain employs TRBV7-2 and TRBJ1-5; 10 bases map to TRBD1. CDR1 and CDR2 from the germline V gene are SGHTA and FQGNSA. V dropped 8 bases and J dropped 0; count of bases not matched to a gene: 13. There are 18 residues in the CDR3. This chain's CDR3 is CASSPTRTGGHSNQPQHF. The CDR3 DNA reads as TGTGCCAGCTCACCTACCCGGACAGGGGGTCATAGCAATCAGCCCCAGCATTTT.

This clonotype appeared once. The chain carries TRBV29-1 and TRBJ1-2; D is undetermined. Between the trimmed V and J ends, which lost 8 bases and 3 bases, there was a span of 13 bases. Germline V lookup: CDR1 SQVTM, CDR2 ANQGSEA. The CDR3 sequence is 12 residues long. The CDR3 sequence: CSLSYRDYGYTF. DNA for the CDR3: TGCAGCTTGTCATACCGAGACTATGGCTACACCTTC.

With regard to this clonotype: A much larger clone lies one base from this, so it may be a read error. This chain links TRBV12-3 or TRBV12-4 with TRBJ1-1, with D maybe TRBD1 (6 bases). CDR3 length: 12 amino acids. V gave up 7 bases and J gave up 7 bases, with 13 bases separating them. CDR3 nucleotides: TGTGCCAGCATTGGGGGGGCAGTTGAAGCTTTCTTT. Its protein product is CASIGGAVEAFF.

The genes are TRBV5-1 and TRBJ2-5; the D gene is possibly TRBD1 (6 bases). The CDR3 length is 15 residues. V lost 0 bases, J lost 5 bases, and 14 bases lay in between. Germline CDR1 and CDR2: SGHRS and YFSETQ. The CDR3 DNA is TGCGCCAGCAGCTTGGAGGGGGTGAACACTGAGACCCAGTACTTC. It translates to CASSLEGVNTETQYF.

The rearrangement uses TRBV7-8 and TRBJ2-1; possibly TRBD1 for D (5 bases). Deletions cut 6 bases from V and 10 bases from J, with 16 bases between. CDR3 length: 13 residues. CDR1 is SGHVS, CDR2 FQNEAQ, per germline. The CDR3 DNA reads TGTGCCAGCAGGAATACCCACAGGACAGAGCAGTTCTTC. It is translated as CASRNTHRTEQFF. Full variable domain (rest looked up from reference TRBV7-8 and TRBJ2-1): GAGVSQSPRYKVAKRGQDVALRCDPISGHVSLFWYQQALGQGPEFLTYFQNEAQLDKSGLPSDRFFAERPEGSVSTLKIQRTQQEDSAVYLCASRNTHRTEQFFGPGTRLTVL.

The chain links TRBV2 to TRBJ1-5; 10 nucleotides agree with TRBD1. The CDR3 has 15 residues. In germline, CDR1 is SNHLY, CDR2 FYNNEI. Trimming cost V 6 bases and J 2 bases; bases outside gene matches: 4. The CDR3 here is CASSGQGGGNQPQHF. The DNA of the CDR3 is TGTGCCAGCAGCGGACAGGGGGGAGGCAATCAGCCCCAGCATTTT.